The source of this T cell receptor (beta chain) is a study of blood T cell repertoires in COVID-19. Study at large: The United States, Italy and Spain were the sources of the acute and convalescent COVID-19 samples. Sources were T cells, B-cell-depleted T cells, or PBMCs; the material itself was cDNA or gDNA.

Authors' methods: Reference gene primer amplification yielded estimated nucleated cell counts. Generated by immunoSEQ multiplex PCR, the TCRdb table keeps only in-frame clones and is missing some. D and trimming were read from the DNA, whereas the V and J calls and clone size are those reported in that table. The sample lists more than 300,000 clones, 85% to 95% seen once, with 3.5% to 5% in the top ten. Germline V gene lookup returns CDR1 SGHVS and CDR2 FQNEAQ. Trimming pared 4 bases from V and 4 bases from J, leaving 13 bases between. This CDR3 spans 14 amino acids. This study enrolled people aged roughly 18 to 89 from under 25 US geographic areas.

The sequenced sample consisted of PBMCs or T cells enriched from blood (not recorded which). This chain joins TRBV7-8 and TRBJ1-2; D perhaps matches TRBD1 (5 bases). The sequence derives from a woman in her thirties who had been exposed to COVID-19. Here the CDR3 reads CASSSKRGGYGYTF. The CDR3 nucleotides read TGTGCCAGCAGCTCAAAACGGGGGGGCTATGGCTACACCTTC.